This T cell receptor (beta chain) was obtained from a study of OX40 agonist ivuxolimab in advanced cancers. Whole-study context: Participants averaged approximately 61 years of age (range 23 to 79) and were around 83% male. One hepatocellular carcinoma and two cutaneous melanoma patients partially responded. Patients with prior anti-PD-1, anti-PD-L1 or anti-CTLA-4 therapy were eligible; less than 50% had some.

The table came from immunoSEQ multiplex PCR; TCRdb's copy has only in-frame clones and leaves some out. Found here are some 83,000 clones, more than 85% of them singletons; the top ten hold 0.55% to 0.7%. The CDR3 runs 13 residues. Germline CDR1 SGHRS, CDR2 YFSETQ. V was trimmed by 5 bases and J by 3 bases, leaving 11 bases between them. The origin of this receptor is an adult with an advanced solid tumor such as melanoma, head and neck, liver or kidney cancer. The chain uses TRBV5-1 and TRBJ1-2; D remains unclear. Sequences were derived from CD4+ or CD8+ T cells sorted from blood, sampled in a trial of the OX40 agonist ivuxolimab. The CDR3 protein is CASSPGGDYGYTF. For the CDR3, the DNA is TGCGCCAGCAGTCCGGGCGGAGACTATGGCTACACCTTC. Full variable domain (outside the CDR3, taken from reference TRBV5-1 and TRBJ1-2): KAGVTQTPRYLIKTRGQQVTLSCSPISGHRSVSWYQQTPGQGLQFLFEYFSETQRNKGNFPGRFSGRQFSNSRSEMNVSTLELGDSALYLCASSPGGDYGYTFGSGTRLTVV.